This T cell receptor (beta chain) derives from a study of blood T cell repertoires in COVID-19. Study details: COVID-19 samples from acute and convalescent phases originated in the United States, Italy and Spain.

This CDR3 spans 13 amino acids. The V end was cut by 3 bases, the J end by 4 bases, with 9 bases between. The germline gives CDR1 MNHEY, CDR2 SVGAGI. Profiling relied on immunoSEQ multiplex PCR, and the TCRdb table lists in-frame clones only, not all of them. In the table there are nearly 250,000 clones, 70% to 85% of which are singletons. V is TRBV6-5 and J is TRBJ2-5, with D tentatively TRBD2 (5 bases). Sequencing was done on a sample of peripheral blood. The sequence was obtained from a woman of 80 years or more with acute or convalescent COVID-19. Written as DNA, the CDR3 is TGTGCCAGCAGTTATAACCGGGGAGAGACCCAGTACTTC. This translates into CASSYNRGETQYF.